This T cell receptor (beta chain) was profiled in a study of shared clonotypes between healthy human individuals. Data came from immunoSEQ multiplex PCR; TCRdb stores just in-frame clones and leaves some out. The sample shows some 980,000 clones, less than 85% of them seen only once. Germline V gene sequence: CDR1 SNHLY, CDR2 FYNNEI. CDR3 size: 16 residues. Trimming cost V 6 bases and J 2 bases; bases outside gene matches: 13. This sequence originates from a man younger than 30 in good health. This chain uses TRBV2 with TRBJ2-7; TRBD1 agrees at 7 bases. Specimen: memory CD4+ T cells sorted from blood. The subset denotes: CD45RA-negative fraction. For the CDR3, the DNA is TGTGCCAGCAGCCTAAATCGGGGACAGAGCACCTACGAGCAGTACTTC. It specifies CASSLNRGQSTYEQYF.